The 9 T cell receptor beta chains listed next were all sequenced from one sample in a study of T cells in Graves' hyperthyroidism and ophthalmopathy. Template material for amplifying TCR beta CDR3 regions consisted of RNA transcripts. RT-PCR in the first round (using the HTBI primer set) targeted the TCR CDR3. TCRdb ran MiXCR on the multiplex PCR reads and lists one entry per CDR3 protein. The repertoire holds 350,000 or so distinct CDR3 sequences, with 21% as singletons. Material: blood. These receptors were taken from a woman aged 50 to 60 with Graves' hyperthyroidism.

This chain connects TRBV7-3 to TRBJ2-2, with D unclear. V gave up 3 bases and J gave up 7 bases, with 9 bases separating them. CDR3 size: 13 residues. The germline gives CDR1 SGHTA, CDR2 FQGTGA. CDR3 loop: CASSFFESGELFF. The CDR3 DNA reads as TGTGCCAGCAGCTTTTTTGAGAGCGGGGAGCTGTTTTTT. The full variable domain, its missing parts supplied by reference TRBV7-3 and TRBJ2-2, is GAGVSQTPSNKVTEKGKYVELRCDPISGHTALYWYRQSLGQGPEFLIYFQGTGAADDSGLPNDRFFAVRPEGSVSTLKIQRTERGDSAVYLCASSFFESGELFFGEGSRLTVL.

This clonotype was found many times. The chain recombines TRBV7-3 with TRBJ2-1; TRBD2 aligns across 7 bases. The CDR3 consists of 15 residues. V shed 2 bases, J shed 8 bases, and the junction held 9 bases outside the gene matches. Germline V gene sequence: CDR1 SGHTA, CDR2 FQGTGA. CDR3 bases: TGTGCCAGCAGCTTAGAGGGCGGGAGTGGTTATGAGCAGTTCTTC. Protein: CASSLEGGSGYEQFF. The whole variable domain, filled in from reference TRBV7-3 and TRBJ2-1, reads GAGVSQTPSNKVTEKGKYVELRCDPISGHTALYWYRQSLGQGPEFLIYFQGTGAADDSGLPNDRFFAVRPEGSVSTLKIQRTERGDSAVYLCASSLEGGSGYEQFFGPGTRLTVL.

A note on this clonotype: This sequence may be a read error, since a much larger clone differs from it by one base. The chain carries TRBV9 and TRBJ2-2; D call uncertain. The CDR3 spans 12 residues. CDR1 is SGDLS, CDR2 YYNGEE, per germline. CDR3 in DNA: TGTGTCAGCAGCGTAGTTAGGGGGGAGCTGTTTTTT. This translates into CVSSVVRGELFF.

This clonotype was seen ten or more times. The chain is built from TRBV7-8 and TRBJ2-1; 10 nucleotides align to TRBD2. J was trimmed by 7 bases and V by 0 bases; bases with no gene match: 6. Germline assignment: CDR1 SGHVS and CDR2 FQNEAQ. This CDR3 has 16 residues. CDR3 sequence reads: CASSLAPSGGTNEQFF. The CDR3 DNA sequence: TGTGCCAGCAGCTTAGCGCCTAGCGGGGGTACAAATGAGCAGTTCTTC. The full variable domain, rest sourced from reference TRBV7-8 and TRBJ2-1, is GAGVSQSPRYKVAKRGQDVALRCDPISGHVSLFWYQQALGQGPEFLTYFQNEAQLDKSGLPSDRFFAERPEGSVSTLKIQRTQQEDSAVYLCASSLAPSGGTNEQFFGPGTRLTVL.

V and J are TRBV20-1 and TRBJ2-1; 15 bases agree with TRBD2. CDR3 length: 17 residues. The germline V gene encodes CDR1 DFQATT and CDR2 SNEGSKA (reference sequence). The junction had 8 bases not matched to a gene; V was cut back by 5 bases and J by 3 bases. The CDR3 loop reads CSAGTSGGQRFYNEQFF. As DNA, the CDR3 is TGCAGTGCTGGGACTAGCGGGGGGCAGAGGTTCTACAATGAGCAGTTCTTC.

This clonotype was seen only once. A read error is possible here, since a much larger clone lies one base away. The CDR3 sequence: CASNYSVDTGELFF. The CDR3 DNA follows: TGTGCCAGCAATTACTCTGTGGACACCGGGGAGCTGTTTTTT. The chain joins TRBV6-5 to TRBJ2-2; unclear D gene. This CDR3 has 14 amino acids. Germline V gene data show CDR1 as MNHEY and CDR2 as SVGAGI.

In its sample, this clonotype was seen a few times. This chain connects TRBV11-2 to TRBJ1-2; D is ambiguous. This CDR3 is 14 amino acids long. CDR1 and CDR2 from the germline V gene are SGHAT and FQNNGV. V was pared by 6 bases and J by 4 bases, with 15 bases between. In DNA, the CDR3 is TGTGCCAGCAGGCCGATTATAAGGCCCTATGGCTACACCTTC. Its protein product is CASRPIIRPYGYTF.

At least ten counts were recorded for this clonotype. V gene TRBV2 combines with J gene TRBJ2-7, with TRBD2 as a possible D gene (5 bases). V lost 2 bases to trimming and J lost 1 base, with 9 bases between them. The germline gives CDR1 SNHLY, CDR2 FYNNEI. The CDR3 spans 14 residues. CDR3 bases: TGTGCCAGCAGTGAACGAGAGGGTTCCTACGAGCAGTACTTC. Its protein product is CASSEREGSYEQYF.

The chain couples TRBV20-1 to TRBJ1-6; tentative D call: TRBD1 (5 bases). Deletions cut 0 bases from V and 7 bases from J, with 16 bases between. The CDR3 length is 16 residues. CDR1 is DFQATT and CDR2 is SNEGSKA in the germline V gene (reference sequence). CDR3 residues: CSARDISGGINSPLHF. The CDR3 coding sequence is TGCAGTGCTAGAGATATTTCTGGGGGGATCAATTCACCCCTCCACTTT.